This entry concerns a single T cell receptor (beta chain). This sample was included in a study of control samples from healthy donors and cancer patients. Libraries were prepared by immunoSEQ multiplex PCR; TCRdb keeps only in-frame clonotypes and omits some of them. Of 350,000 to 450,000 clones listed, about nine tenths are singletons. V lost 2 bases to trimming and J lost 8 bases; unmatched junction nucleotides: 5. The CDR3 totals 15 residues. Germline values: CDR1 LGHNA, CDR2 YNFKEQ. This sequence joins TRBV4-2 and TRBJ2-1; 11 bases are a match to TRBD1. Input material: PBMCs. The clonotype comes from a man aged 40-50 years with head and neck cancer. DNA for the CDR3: TGTGCCAGCAGCCAACCGGGACAGGGGGGGGATGAGCAGTTCTTC. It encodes CASSQPGQGGDEQFF.